This TCR beta chain was documented in a study of glioma-infiltrating T cells. Overall study findings and caveats: CDR3 overlap between tissue and blood was very small. Above-expected tissue-blood divergence occurred in all gliomas, most in low-grade ones.

TCR alpha and beta CDR3 regions were amplified from RNA using iRepertoire nested multiplex PCR. Tissue mRNA or PBMC total RNA, about 90-450 ng, went into one-step reverse transcription and amplification. TCRdb recomputed calls from the multiplex PCR reads with MiXCR, one row per CDR3 protein. The table shows roughly 190,000 distinct CDR3 sequences, with over 30% occurring only once. This clonotype was picked up a small number of times. Its antigen remains unidentified. This clonotype was sampled from a human donor with low-grade glioma or glioblastoma, undergoing nonglioma brain surgery, or in good health (not recorded which). Source material: glioma tissue, nonneoplastic brain tissue, or PBMCs (not recorded which).

The CDR3 DNA follows: TGCGCCAGCAGCCAAGATAACCCGGGTGGACTGAGGAATGAGCAGTTCTTC. Residues: CASSQDNPGGLRNEQFF. The V gene is TRBV4-1, the J gene TRBJ2-1, with D perhaps matching TRBD2 (5 bases). CDR3 length equals 17 residues. The V end was cut by 0 bases, the J end by 7 bases, with 19 bases between. Germline V gives CDR1 MGHRA, CDR2 YSYEKL.